The present T cell receptor (beta chain) was sequenced within a study of blood T cell repertoires in COVID-19. On the study more broadly: T cells, B-cell-depleted T cells, or PBMCs supplied cDNA or gDNA.

The CDR3 contains 14 residues. After removal of 6 bases from V and 1 base from J, the junction contained 5 bases not matched to a gene. The germline V gene has CDR1 SNHLY and CDR2 FYNNEI. The method was immunoSEQ multiplex PCR; TCRdb's version includes in-frame clones alone and lacks a portion of them. The table shows approximately 90,000 clones, with roughly 80% occurring only once. The V and J genes are TRBV2 and TRBJ2-7; 8 bases align to TRBD1. The sequence derives from an elderly man with active or convalescent COVID-19. The material sequenced was peripheral blood. CDR3 region: CASSKGQGSYEQYF. In DNA, the CDR3 is TGTGCCAGCAGCAAAGGACAGGGATCCTACGAGCAGTACTTC.